A selection of T cell receptor beta chains follows, all from one sample in a study of blood T cells in healthy people across ages. TCRdb reanalysed the 5' RACE reads using MiXCR and keeps one entry per CDR3 protein. The data contain more than 1 million distinct CDR3 sequences, 40% to 50% of them singletons. Sequencing was carried out using blood. These receptors all stem from a woman aged 55-70 years in good health. The CDR3 runs from the conserved cysteine through the conserved F or W. A D gene is named only where the DNA matches it firmly. A clone size is listed for some rows: how often the clone was seen (once, few, many), or a class if it is expanded.

J,V,D,size,DNA,CDR3
TRBJ2-1,TRBV11-2,.,.,TGTGCCAGCACCCCAGGGGCTAGCGCCTACAATGAGCAGTTCTTC,CASTPGASAYNEQFF
TRBJ1-2,TRBV20-1,TRBD1,.,TGCAGTACCCTTCCGGGGACAGGAAGCGGCTACACCTTC,CSTLPGTGSGYTF
TRBJ1-2,TRBV3-1,TRBD1,few,TGTGCCAGCAGCCGGACAGGACAGGCTAACTATGGCTACACCTTC,CASSRTGQANYGYTF
TRBJ2-7,TRBV10-3,TRBD1,.,TGTGCCATCAGGGGACAGGTCTACGAGCAGTACTTC,CAIRGQVYEQYF
TRBJ2-7,TRBV5-1,TRBD1,.,TGCGCCAGCCGGGACAGCGGTTACTACGAGCAGTACTTC,CASRDSGYYEQYF
TRBJ1-1,TRBV6-2/TRBV6-3,.,few,TGTGCCAGCAGTTACCCGCAGGGTAGGTTCACTGAAGCTTTCTTT,CASSYPQGRFTEAFF
TRBJ2-4,TRBV5-6,TRBD2,many,TGTGCCAGCAGCGGAAGCGGGAGTGGGGACATTCAGTACTTC,CASSGSGSGDIQYF
TRBJ2-7,TRBV7-2,TRBD1,few,TGTGCCAGCAGCTTCCCCCGACAGGGGGATCCCTACGAGCAGTACTTC,CASSFPRQGDPYEQYF
TRBJ2-7,TRBV29-1,.,few,TGCAGCGTTGCATCCAAGGCGGGTGCCAGGGTCCGCTACGAGCAGTACTTC,CSVASKAGARVRYEQYF
TRBJ1-2,TRBV20-1,.,few,TGCAGTGCTAGAGATCCTGGGAGGGGCTATGGCTACACCTTC,CSARDPGRGYGYTF
TRBJ1-5,TRBV2,TRBD1,once,TGTGCCAGCAGTGAAGCGTTGGGGCGACAGGGGTGGAATCAGCCCCAGCATTTT,CASSEALGRQGWNQPQHF
TRBJ2-7,TRBV5-1,.,.,TGCGCCAGCAGCTTGGAGGTCGGGTTCGCCGAGCAGTACTTC,CASSLEVGFAEQYF
TRBJ2-1,TRBV5-1,TRBD2,.,TGCGCCAGCGCGACTAGCGGGTCCTCCTACAATGAGCAGTTCTTC,CASATSGSSYNEQFF
TRBJ2-1,TRBV6-1,.,.,TGTGCCAGCTCCCCGAAGGGACCCGCATACAATGAGCAGTTCTTC,CASSPKGPAYNEQFF
TRBJ1-1,TRBV20-1,TRBD1,.,TGCAGTGCTAGTCGAGGACAGGGGGCGATGAACACTGAAGCTTTCTTT,CSASRGQGAMNTEAFF
TRBJ2-1,TRBV12-3/TRBV12-4,.,.,TGTGCCAGCAGTTTACCGGGAGAACCGACAAATGAGCAGTTCTTC,CASSLPGEPTNEQFF
TRBJ2-7,TRBV5-6,.,.,TGTGCCAGCAGCTTTGACAGTTTAGAGCAGTACTTC,CASSFDSLEQYF
TRBJ2-7,TRBV28,.,.,TGTGCCAGCAGTTCCCCGTATCTGCCCCCAGGGGCGGGAGCCCGCTCCTACGAGCAGTACTTC,CASSSPYLPPGAGARSYEQYF
TRBJ1-2,TRBV5-1,.,few,TGCGCCAGCAGCGATTTCGATGGCTACACCTTC,CASSDFDGYTF
TRBJ2-1,TRBV7-6,TRBD2,.,TGTGCCAGCAGCCGCGGACTAGCGGGAGATGCGACCTACAATGAGCAGTTCTTC,CASSRGLAGDATYNEQFF
TRBJ2-7,TRBV7-3,.,few,TGTGCCAGCAGCTTAAATGTTGTGGACGAGCAGTACTTC,CASSLNVVDEQYF
TRBJ2-5,TRBV10-3,.,.,TGTGCCATCAGGAGGGACGGAGGGACCCAGTACTTC,CAIRRDGGTQYF
TRBJ2-7,TRBV5-1,TRBD1,.,TGCGCCAGCAGCCCGAAGACAGGGCACATCTCCTACAATGAGCAGTACTTC,CASSPKTGHISYNEQYF
TRBJ2-7,TRBV12-3/TRBV12-4,.,few,TGTGCCAGCGGGGTGACTGGAATTTCCTACGAGCAGTACTTC,CASGVTGISYEQYF
TRBJ2-1,TRBV7-8,TRBD2,.,TGTGCCAGCAGCTTAGGGACTAGCGGGAGGGTTCGGGACGAGCAGTTCTTC,CASSLGTSGRVRDEQFF
TRBJ2-3,TRBV27,.,few,TGTGCCAGCAGTTACCGGGCCCTCCTCTCTACAGATACGCAGTATTTT,CASSYRALLSTDTQYF
TRBJ2-7,TRBV12-3/TRBV12-4,TRBD2,.,TGTGCCAGCAGTTTGGGTAGCGGGAACTACTACGAGCAGTACTTC,CASSLGSGNYYEQYF
TRBJ2-7,TRBV4-2,.,.,TGTGCCAGCAGCCAAGGACTTACCAGTTACGAGCAGTACTTC,CASSQGLTSYEQYF
TRBJ2-1,TRBV4-2,TRBD2,.,TGTGCCAGCAGCCATTCGAGGAGGGAGGGCAGGGATGAGCAGTTCTTC,CASSHSRREGRDEQFF
TRBJ2-1,TRBV10-1,TRBD2,.,TGCGCCAGCAGCCCATCAACCGGGACTAGCGGAGCGGAGACCCAGTTCTTC,CASSPSTGTSGAETQFF
TRBJ2-6,TRBV13,.,.,TGTGCCAGCAAGCAGAGGGTTTCTGGGGCCAACGTCCTGACTTTC,CASKQRVSGANVLTF
TRBJ1-5,TRBV19,TRBD1,once,TGTGCCAGTAGAGAGGACAGGGGATTCAATCAGCCCCAGCATTTT,CASREDRGFNQPQHF
TRBJ2-7,TRBV29-1,TRBD1,few,TGCAGCGTTGTCCCGGACAGGGACTACGAGCAGTACTTC,CSVVPDRDYEQYF
TRBJ2-1,TRBV3-1,.,once,TGTGCCAGCAGCCAAGAACAGGACAGTTACAATGAGCAGTTCTTC,CASSQEQDSYNEQFF
TRBJ2-3,TRBV5-1,.,few,TGCGCCAGCAGCGTAGAGGCGGGTAGCACAGATACGCAGTATTTT,CASSVEAGSTDTQYF